The clone carrying this T cell receptor (beta chain) was detected only a few times. These data belong to a study of cytotoxic CD8 clonotypes in ibrutinib-treated CLL. The wider study: It was after a median 12 months of treatment, range 6 to 36, that response samples were taken.

In germline, CDR1 is LNHDA, CDR2 SQIVND (reference sequence). Trimming left V 5 bases short and J 8 bases short, with 16 bases between. CDR3 length: 14 amino acids. Sequencing used immunoSEQ multiplex PCR; TCRdb keeps in-frame clones, though not all of them. The table has tens of thousands of clones, roughly three fifths seen once. The genes are TRBV19 and TRBJ1-5; tentatively, D is TRBD1 (6 bases). The sample in question was PBMCs, obtained after 24 months of ibrutinib treatment. This TCR came from a human donor with chronic lymphocytic leukemia. CDR3 sequence (DNA): TGTGCCAGTAGTCCGGGGGGGGCCGGGGAGCCCCAGCATTTT. Translation gives CASSPGGAGEPQHF.